This is a list of T cell receptor beta chains from one sample in a study of CD8 T cells in ankylosing spondylitis. From the 5' RACE reads, TCRdb called clonotypes with MiXCR, one entry per CDR3 protein. The sample has under 250,000 distinct CDR3 sequences, roughly 6.6% seen once. Sequencing used blood, either unsorted or a sorted T cell fraction (not recorded which). All receptors come from a male donor with ankylosing spondylitis. CDR3s include the opening cysteine and the closing phenylalanine or tryptophan. D genes are given only for firm matches. The size of a clone is reported for some rows only, either as once, few or many, or as a class for expanded clones.

d_gene | j_gene | abundance | v_gene | len | CDR3aa | CDR3nt
- | TRBJ2-7 | few | TRBV20-1 | 14 | CSARVPGESYEQYF | TGCAGTGCTAGAGTCCCAGGGGAGTCCTACGAGCAGTACTTC
TRBD1 | TRBJ1-2 | many | TRBV29-1 | 14 | CSVEGRGRDYGYTF | TGCAGCGTTGAGGGCAGGGGGCGCGACTATGGCTACACCTTC
- | TRBJ1-4 | many | TRBV6-5 | 15 | CASSYSKGLGEKLFF | TGTGCCAGCAGTTACTCGAAGGGGCTCGGTGAAAAACTGTTTTTT
- | TRBJ2-5 | many | TRBV29-1 | 16 | CSVSMGPGPSQETQYF | TGCAGCGTTTCTATGGGGCCAGGGCCGTCCCAGGAGACCCAGTACTTC
TRBD1 | TRBJ2-7 | - | TRBV25-1 | 13 | CASRSRDRHEQYF | TGTGCCAGCAGGTCCCGGGACAGACACGAGCAGTACTTC
- | TRBJ1-1 | - | TRBV7-9 | 16 | CASSQPLQRMNTEAFF | TGTGCCAGCAGCCAACCCTTGCAGAGAATGAACACTGAAGCTTTCTTT
- | TRBJ2-1 | many | TRBV7-9 | 14 | CASSPLDGINEQFF | TGTGCCAGCAGCCCCCTAGACGGGATCAATGAGCAGTTCTTC
TRBD1 | TRBJ1-2 | many | TRBV29-1 | 11 | CSSRDSYGYTF | TGCAGCAGCCGGGACAGCTATGGCTACACCTTC
- | TRBJ1-2 | many | TRBV4-3 | 17 | CASSQDRSSPLGYGYTF | TGCGCCAGCAGCCAAGATAGAAGCAGCCCCTTGGGCTATGGCTACACCTTC
TRBD1 | TRBJ1-1 | many | TRBV28 | 16 | CASSEHRGPPRTEAFF | TGTGCCAGCAGTGAACACAGGGGGCCCCCCAGGACTGAAGCTTTCTTT
TRBD1 | TRBJ1-5 | - | TRBV7-9 | 16 | CASSLSTGSGSQPQHF | TGTGCCAGCAGCTTATCGACAGGGTCTGGGAGTCAGCCCCAGCATTTT
- | TRBJ2-2 | many | TRBV11-2 | 16 | CASSPQRGLNTGELFF | TGTGCCAGCAGCCCGCAGAGGGGACTGAACACCGGGGAGCTGTTTTTT
TRBD1 | TRBJ1-1 | - | TRBV19 | 15 | CASKPQGVGDTEAFF | TGTGCCAGTAAACCACAGGGGGTAGGGGACACTGAAGCTTTCTTT
- | TRBJ2-1 | many | TRBV28 | 11 | CASSFLTEQFF | TGTGCCAGCAGTTTTTTGACTGAGCAGTTCTTC
- | TRBJ1-1 | - | TRBV10-2 | 14 | CASSAFRGNTEAFF | TGCGCCAGCAGTGCGTTTCGGGGGAATACTGAAGCTTTCTTT
TRBD2 | TRBJ2-5 | many | TRBV29-1 | 14 | CSVETRGGRETQYF | TGCAGCGTTGAAACACGGGGGGGCAGAGAGACCCAGTACTTC
- | TRBJ1-1 | - | TRBV2 | 14 | CASSPDSMNTEAFF | TGTGCCAGCAGTCCCGACAGCATGAACACTGAAGCTTTCTTT
TRBD1 | TRBJ1-1 | many | TRBV5-1 | 16 | CASSSGQGRRDTEAFF | TGCGCCAGCAGCTCGGGACAGGGGCGCAGGGACACTGAAGCTTTCTTT
- | TRBJ2-1 | - | TRBV9 | 12 | CASEADYNEQFF | TGTGCCAGCGAAGCCGATTACAATGAGCAGTTCTTC